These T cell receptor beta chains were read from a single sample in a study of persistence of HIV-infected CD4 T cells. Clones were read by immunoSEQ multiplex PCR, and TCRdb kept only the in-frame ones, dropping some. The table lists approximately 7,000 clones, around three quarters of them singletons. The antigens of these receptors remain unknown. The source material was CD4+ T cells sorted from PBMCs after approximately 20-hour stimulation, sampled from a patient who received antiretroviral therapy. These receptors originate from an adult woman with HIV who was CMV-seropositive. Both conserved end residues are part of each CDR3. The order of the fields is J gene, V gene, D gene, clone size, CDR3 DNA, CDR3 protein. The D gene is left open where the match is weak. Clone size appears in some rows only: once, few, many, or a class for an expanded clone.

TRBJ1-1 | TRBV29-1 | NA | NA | TGCAGCGTTGCCGCGGGGCCAGGGGAGACTTTCTTT | CSVAAGPGETFF
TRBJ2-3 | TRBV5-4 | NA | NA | TGTGCCAGCAGCTTGAGTGGGGCTCAGGCATCGTATTTT | CASSLSGAQASYF
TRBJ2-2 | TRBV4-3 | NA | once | TGCGCCAGCAGCCAAGAAATGAACGAATGGGGGGAGCTGTTTTTT | CASSQEMNEWGELFF
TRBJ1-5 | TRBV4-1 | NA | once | TGCGCCAGCAGCCAAGGGACAGTAAATCAGCCCCAGCATTTT | CASSQGTVNQPQHF
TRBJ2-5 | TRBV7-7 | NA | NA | TGTGCCAGCAGCTTAAGACGGGGGACGGCCAACCAAGAGACCCAGTACTTC | CASSLRRGTANQETQYF
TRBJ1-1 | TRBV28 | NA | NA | TGTGCCAGCAGAACAGGGTCCACTGAAGCTTTCTTT | CASRTGSTEAFF
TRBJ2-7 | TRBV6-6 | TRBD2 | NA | TGTGCCAGCCTGGAGGAGAGAACTAGCGGGGGGCCCACCTTC | CASLEERTSGGPTF
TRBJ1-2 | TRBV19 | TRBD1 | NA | TGTGCCAGTAGTACCCGGACAGGGGTAACCCCTAACTATGGCTACACCTTC | CASSTRTGVTPNYGYTF
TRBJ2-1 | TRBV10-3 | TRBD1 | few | TGTGCCATCAGTTTACCGCCGGGACAGAACAATGAGCAGTTCTTC | CAISLPPGQNNEQFF
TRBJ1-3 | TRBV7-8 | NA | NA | TGTGCCAGCAGCCCCGCGAGTGGGGCCGGAGCTGGAAACACCATATATTTT | CASSPASGAGAGNTIYF
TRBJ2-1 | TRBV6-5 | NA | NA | TGTGCCACGGCGGGACAGCAGAACAATGAGCAGTTCTTC | CATAGQQNNEQFF
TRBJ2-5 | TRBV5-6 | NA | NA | TGTGCCAGCAGCCACGGATGGAGCGAGACCCAGTACTTC | CASSHGWSETQYF
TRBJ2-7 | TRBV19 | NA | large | TGTGCCAGTGGGACTCGCTACGAGCAGTACTTC | CASGTRYEQYF
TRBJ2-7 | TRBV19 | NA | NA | TGTGCCAGCGGGACAACTGATGCTTGGTACTTC | CASGTTDAWYF
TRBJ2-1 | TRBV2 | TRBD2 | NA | TGTGCCAGCTCGCGTTCGACTAGCGGGGGCGGGAGCAATGAGCAGTTCTTC | CASSRSTSGGGSNEQFF
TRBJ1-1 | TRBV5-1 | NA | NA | TGCGCCAGCAGCCCGTCCACCACTGAAGCTTTCTTT | CASSPSTTEAFF
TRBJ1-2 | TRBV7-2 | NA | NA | TGTGCCAGCAGCTTAGATCACAGGCCAAACTATGGCTACACCTTC | CASSLDHRPNYGYTF
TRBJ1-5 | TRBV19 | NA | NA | TGTGCCACCGAAAGACAGAGCTTCAATCAGCCCCAGCATTTT | CATERQSFNQPQHF
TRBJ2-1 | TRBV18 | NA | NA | TGTGCCAGCTCTTACCTCAGCGAGCAGTTCTTC | CASSYLSEQFF
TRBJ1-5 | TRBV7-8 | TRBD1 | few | TGTGCCAGCAGCAGCGGGACAGGGGCTCTGGTGGGGCAGCCCCAGCATTTT | CASSSGTGALVGQPQHF
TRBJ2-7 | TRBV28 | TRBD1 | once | TGTGCCAGCAGTCCCTTTACAGGGGGAATCTACGAGCAGTACTTC | CASSPFTGGIYEQYF
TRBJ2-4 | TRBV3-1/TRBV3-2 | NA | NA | TGTGCCAGCAGCCTCTCGCGTGAAAGCAAAAACATTCAGTACTTC | CASSLSRESKNIQYF
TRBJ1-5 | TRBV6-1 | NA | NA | TGTGCCAGCAGTGAATACGGGCAGCTCTCTCAGCCCCAGCATTTT | CASSEYGQLSQPQHF
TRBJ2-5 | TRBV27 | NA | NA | TGTGCCAGCAGTTTATCTGGACGGGCCAGGTACCAAGAGACCCAGTACTTC | CASSLSGRARYQETQYF
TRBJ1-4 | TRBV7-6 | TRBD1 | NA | TGTGCCAGCAGCTCCCGGGACAGGGGTATAGAAAAACTGTTTTTT | CASSSRDRGIEKLFF
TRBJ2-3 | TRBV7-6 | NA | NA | TGTGCCAGCAGCTCCCGACTCAAATCCACAGATACGCAGTATTTT | CASSSRLKSTDTQYF
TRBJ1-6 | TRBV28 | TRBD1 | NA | TGTGCCAGCAGTTCCCCGGGACAGGGTTATTCACCCCTCCACTTT | CASSSPGQGYSPLHF
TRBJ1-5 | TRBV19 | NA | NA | TGTGCCCGGATGTATAGCGGCAATCAGCCCCAGCATTTT | CARMYSGNQPQHF
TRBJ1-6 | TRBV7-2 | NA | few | TGTGCCAGCAGCTTAGGGGGGACGGGAAATTCACCCCTCCACTTT | CASSLGGTGNSPLHF
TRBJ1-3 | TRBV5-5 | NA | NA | TGTGCCAGCAGCTTCGGGATTAACTCTGGAAACACCATATATTTT | CASSFGINSGNTIYF
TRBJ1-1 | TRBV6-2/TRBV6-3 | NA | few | TGTGCCAGCAGTTACCAGGGCAGCACTGAAGCTTTCTTT | CASSYQGSTEAFF
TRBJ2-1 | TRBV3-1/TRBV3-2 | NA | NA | TGTGCCAGCAGCCAAGGGAGGGGGCAGTTCTTC | CASSQGRGQFF
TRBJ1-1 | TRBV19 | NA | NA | TGTGCCAGTAGTCTCAAGGGAGGCACTGAAGCTTTCTTT | CASSLKGGTEAFF
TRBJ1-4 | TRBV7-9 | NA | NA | TGTGCCAGCAGCTTCGGGCAGGGAAATGAAAAACTGTTTTTT | CASSFGQGNEKLFF
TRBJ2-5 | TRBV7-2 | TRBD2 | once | TGTGCCAGCTCCATAACGGAGCGGGGGGGCGGAACCCAAGAGACCCAGTACTTC | CASSITERGGGTQETQYF
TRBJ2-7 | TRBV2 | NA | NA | TGTGCCAGCAGTGGTCGAGGGAAAACCTACGAGCAGTACTTC | CASSGRGKTYEQYF
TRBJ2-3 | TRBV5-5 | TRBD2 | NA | TGTGCCAGCAGCTTGACTAGCGGGAGAACAGATACGCAGTATTTT | CASSLTSGRTDTQYF
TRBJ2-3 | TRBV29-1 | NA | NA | TGCAGCGTTGATTCGACAGCAGATACGCAGTATTTT | CSVDSTADTQYF
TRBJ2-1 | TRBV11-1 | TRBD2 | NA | TGTGCCAGCAGACTCGGACTAGCGGGAGCTAATGAGCAGTTCTTC | CASRLGLAGANEQFF
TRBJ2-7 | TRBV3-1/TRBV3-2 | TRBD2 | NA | TGTGCCAGCAGCCTACTAGCGGACAACTACGAGCAGTACTTC | CASSLLADNYEQYF
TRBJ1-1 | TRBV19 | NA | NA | TGTGCCAGTAGTATTTCAGGGAACGCGAAAGCTTTCTTT | CASSISGNAKAFF
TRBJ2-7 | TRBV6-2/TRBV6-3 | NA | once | TGTGCCAGCAGTTACCGGGGGACCCTCTACGAGCAGTACTTC | CASSYRGTLYEQYF
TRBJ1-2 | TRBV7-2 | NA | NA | TGTGCCAGCAGCTCAAGCGGACAGATTCCAAACTATGGCTACACCTTC | CASSSSGQIPNYGYTF
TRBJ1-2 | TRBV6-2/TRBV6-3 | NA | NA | TGTGCCAGCAGCTCCTCTCGGGGAGGAAGTGGCTATGGCTACACCTTC | CASSSSRGGSGYGYTF
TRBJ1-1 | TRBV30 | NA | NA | TGTGCCTGGAGTAGGTTGGTGGGTGGGGAATTGGTGAACACTGAAGCTTTCTTT | CAWSRLVGGELVNTEAFF
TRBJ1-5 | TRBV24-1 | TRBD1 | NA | TGTGCCACCAGTGGGGCAGGGGGCAATAATCAGCCCCAGCATTTT | CATSGAGGNNQPQHF
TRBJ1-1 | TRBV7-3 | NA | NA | TGTGCCAGCAGCTTACAGGAGAACACTGAAGCTTTCTTT | CASSLQENTEAFF